This T cell receptor beta chain stems from a study of blood T cell repertoires in COVID-19. In the study overall: Sites across the United States, Italy and Spain contributed samples from acute and convalescent COVID-19. Nucleic acid was either cDNA or gDNA, and it came from T cells, B-cell-depleted T cells, or PBMCs.

The CDR3 is 14 amino acids. With 4 bases removed from V and 1 base from J, the gap between germline ends came to 10 bases. Germline CDR1 is WSHSY and CDR2 is SAAADI. As processed by the authors: Nucleated cell counts were estimated from reference gene primer amplification. The table came from immunoSEQ multiplex PCR; TCRdb's copy has only in-frame clones and leaves some out. For V, J and clone size, that table is used; D and trimming come from the DNA. Among approximately 220,000 clones, roughly 88% were seen once, and the ten largest hold roughly 30%. Sequencing was done on a sample of peripheral blood. The rearrangement uses TRBV10-2 and TRBJ1-2, with D possibly matching TRBD1 (5 bases). This receptor was obtained from a man aged 35-49 years with acute or convalescent COVID-19. DNA of the CDR3: TGCGCCAGCAGTGTCGACAGAAATAACTATGGCTACACCTTC. Translated, it gives CASSVDRNNYGYTF.